Listed here is a single T cell receptor beta chain. Its matching antigen is unknown. The PCR made use of 60 Vbeta and 13 Jbeta primers. Only in-frame clones appear in the TCRdb table, and some are missing; sequencing was by immunoSEQ multiplex PCR. This repertoire comprises 40,000 to 50,000 clones; its ten largest clones make up less than 1.5%. The sample comes from a study of cytomegalovirus exposure and HLA in healthy donors. Overall study findings and caveats: Donors were assumed by presence/absence analyses to have roughly uniform sequencing depth.

This CDR3 is built from 14 residues. CDR1 and CDR2 from the germline V gene are SGHVS and FNYEAQ. Trimming shortened V by 0 bases and J by 6 bases, and 11 bases separated the two germline ends. The rearrangement uses TRBV7-6 and TRBJ1-1; possible D gene TRBD1, 6 bases. Sequencing used PBMCs. The receptor was isolated from a man younger than 40 in good health and CMV-seronegative. CDR3 DNA sequence: TGTGCCAGCAGCTTAGCACAGGGTAACGCTGAAGCTTTCTTT. Its protein product is CASSLAQGNAEAFF.